This T cell receptor (beta chain) was identified in a study of shared clonotypes between healthy human individuals. The table came from immunoSEQ multiplex PCR; TCRdb's copy has only in-frame clones and leaves some out. The repertoire holds around 1.4 million clones, 97% to 99% seen once, with under 0.45% in the top ten. Participating donors were healthy, HIV-negative adults free of recent acute infections or vaccinations. The V end lost 6 bases, the J end lost 4 bases, and 14 bases lay between the germline ends. Germline CDR1 and CDR2: SGHDT and YYEEEE. The CDR3 contains 14 residues. This TCR derives from a man aged 25-45 years in good health. This chain connects TRBV5-6 to TRBJ1-5, with a tentative D call TRBD1 (5 bases). Sequencing was performed on naive CD4+ T cells sorted from blood. Stated subset: CD45RA+ positively selected. The DNA of the CDR3 is TGTGCCAGCACCCTGGGGGGTTGGAATCAGCCCCAGCATTTT. As protein: CASTLGGWNQPQHF.